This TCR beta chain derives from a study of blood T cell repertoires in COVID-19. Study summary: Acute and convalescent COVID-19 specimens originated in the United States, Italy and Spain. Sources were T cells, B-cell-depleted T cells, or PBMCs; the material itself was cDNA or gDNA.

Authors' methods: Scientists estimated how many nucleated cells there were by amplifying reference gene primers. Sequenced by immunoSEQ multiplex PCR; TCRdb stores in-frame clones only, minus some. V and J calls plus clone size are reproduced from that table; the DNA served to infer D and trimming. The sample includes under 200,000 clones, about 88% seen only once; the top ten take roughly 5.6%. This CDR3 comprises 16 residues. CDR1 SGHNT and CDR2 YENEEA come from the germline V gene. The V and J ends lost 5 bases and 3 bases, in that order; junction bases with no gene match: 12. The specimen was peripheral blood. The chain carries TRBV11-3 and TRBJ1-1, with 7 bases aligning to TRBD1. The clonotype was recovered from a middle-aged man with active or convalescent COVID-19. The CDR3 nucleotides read TGTGCCAGCAGCCGCCGACGCAGGGGGTACGACACTGAAGCTTTCTTT. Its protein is CASSRRRRGYDTEAFF.